This TCR beta chain comes out of a study of CD8 T cells in ankylosing spondylitis. Study-level points and caveats: Ankylosing spondylitis blood appeared to carry a characteristic TCR beta motif of several highly homologous variants. Significantly higher representation of disease-linked clones was reported for matched ankylosing spondylitis synovial fluid.

Quantitative 5'-RACE with molecular barcodes produced the TCR beta libraries. MiXCR was run by TCRdb on the 5' RACE reads, yielding one entry per CDR3 protein. The sample contains about 130,000 distinct CDR3 sequences, around 7% of which appear only once. Germline assignment: CDR1 MNHEY and CDR2 SVGAGI. The CDR3 runs to 13 residues. There are a few counts of this clonotype. Its antigen is unidentified. A much more abundant neighbour one base away suggests this may be a read error. Material for sequencing was blood, either unsorted or a sorted T cell fraction (not recorded which). This TCR was sampled from a male donor with ankylosing spondylitis or in good health (not recorded which). This chain uses TRBV6-5 with TRBJ1-2; TRBD1 agrees at 8 bases. The CDR3 loop is CASSSGGVYGYPF. The CDR3, as DNA: TGTGCCAGCAGTTCAGGGGGCGTTTATGGCTACCCCTTC.